The text below deals with one T cell receptor (beta chain). This sample is part of a study of control samples from healthy donors and cancer patients. Measured with immunoSEQ multiplex PCR; TCRdb has only the in-frame clones, and not every one. This table has 50,000 or so clones, over 90% appearing once. The germline gives CDR1 MDHEN, CDR2 SYDVKM. The length of the CDR3 is 13 residues. Trimming took off 7 bases at V and 0 bases at J, with 7 bases between the two ends. The chain recombines TRBV28 with TRBJ1-5; D unresolved. Source material: PBMCs. The sequence derives from a woman aged 45-60 years with head and neck cancer. The CDR3 loop reads CASTLNSNQPQHF. CDR3 DNA: TGTGCCAGCACCTTAAATAGCAATCAGCCCCAGCATTTT.